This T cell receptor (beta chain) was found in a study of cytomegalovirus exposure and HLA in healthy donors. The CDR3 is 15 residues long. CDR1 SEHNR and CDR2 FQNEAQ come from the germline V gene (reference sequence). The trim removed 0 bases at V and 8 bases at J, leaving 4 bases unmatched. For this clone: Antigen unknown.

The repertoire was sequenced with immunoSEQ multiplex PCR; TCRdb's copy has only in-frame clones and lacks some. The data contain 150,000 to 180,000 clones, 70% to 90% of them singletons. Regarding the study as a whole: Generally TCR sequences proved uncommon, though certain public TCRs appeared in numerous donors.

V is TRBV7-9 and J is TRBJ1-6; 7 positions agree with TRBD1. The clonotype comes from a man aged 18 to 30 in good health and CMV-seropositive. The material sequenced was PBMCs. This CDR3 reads CASSLAGGRDSPLHF. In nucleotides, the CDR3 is TGTGCCAGCAGCTTAGCAGGGGGCAGGGATTCACCCCTCCACTTT.